This T cell receptor beta chain was obtained from a study of T cells after yellow fever vaccination. About the study: Where fractions had low cell numbers, libraries were prepared from them with the SMART-Seq v4 Ultra Low Input RNA kit. Findings and limits, study-wide: Abundant clonotypes from the bulk population could have been carried over as contaminants into FACS-sorted repertoires. Weaker overall, the secondary response nonetheless peaked faster (day 5 versus 15).

Template switching with 5'RACE generated the TCR cDNA and added a universal primer site and UMIs. TCRdb fed the 5' RACE reads into MiXCR, producing one record per CDR3 protein. The data hold around 590,000 distinct CDR3 sequences, with more than 9% observed a single time. Concerning this clonotype itself: Its antigen is unidentified.

The sequences come from PBMCs, collected on the day of the yellow fever booster vaccination. The clonotype originates from a man aged 30 to 39 who received the YFV17D yellow fever vaccine.

The CDR3 DNA reads TGTGCCACCAGTGATTCAATAGGTGGGACTAGCGGGAGGTCCGGCACAGATACGCAGTATTTT. It codes for CATSDSIGGTSGRSGTDTQYF. V gene TRBV24-1 combines with J gene TRBJ2-3; 15 bases agree with TRBD2. Germline assignment: CDR1 KGHDR and CDR2 SFDVKD. V dropped 2 bases and J dropped 1; count of bases not matched to a gene: 12. The CDR3 is 21 residues long.